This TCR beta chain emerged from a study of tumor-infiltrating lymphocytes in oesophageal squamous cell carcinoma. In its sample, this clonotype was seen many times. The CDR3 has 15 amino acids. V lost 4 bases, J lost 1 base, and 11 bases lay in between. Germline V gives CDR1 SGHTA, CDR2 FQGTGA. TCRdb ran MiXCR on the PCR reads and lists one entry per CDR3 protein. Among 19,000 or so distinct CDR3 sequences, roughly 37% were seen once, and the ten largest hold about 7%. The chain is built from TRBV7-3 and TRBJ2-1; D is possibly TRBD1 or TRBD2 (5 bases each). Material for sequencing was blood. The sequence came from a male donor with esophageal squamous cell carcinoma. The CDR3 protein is CASSSSGGSYNEQFF. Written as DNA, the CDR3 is TGTGCCAGCAGCTCAAGTGGGGGTTCCTACAATGAGCAGTTCTTC.